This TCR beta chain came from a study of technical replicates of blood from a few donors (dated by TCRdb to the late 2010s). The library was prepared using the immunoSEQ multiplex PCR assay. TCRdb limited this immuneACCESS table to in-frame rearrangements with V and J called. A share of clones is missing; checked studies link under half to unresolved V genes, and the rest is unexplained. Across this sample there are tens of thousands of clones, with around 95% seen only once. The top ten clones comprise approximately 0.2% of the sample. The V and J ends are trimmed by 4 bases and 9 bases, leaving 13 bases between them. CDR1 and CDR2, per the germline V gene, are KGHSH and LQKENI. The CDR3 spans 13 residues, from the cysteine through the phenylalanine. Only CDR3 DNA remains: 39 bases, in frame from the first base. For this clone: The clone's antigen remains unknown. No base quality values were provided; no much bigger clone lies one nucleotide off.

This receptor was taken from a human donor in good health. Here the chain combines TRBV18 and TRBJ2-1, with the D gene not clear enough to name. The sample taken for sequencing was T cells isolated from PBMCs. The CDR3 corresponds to CASSLGALGEQFF. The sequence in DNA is TGTGCCAGCTCACTCGGAGCCTTAGGTGAGCAGTTCTTC. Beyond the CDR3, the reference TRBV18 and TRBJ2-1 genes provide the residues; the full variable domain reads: NAGVMQNPRHLVRRRGQEARLRCSPMKGHSHVYWYRQLPEEGLKFMVYLQKENIIDESGMPKERFSAEFPKEGPSILRIQQVVRGDSAAYFCASSLGALGEQFFGPGTRLTVL.